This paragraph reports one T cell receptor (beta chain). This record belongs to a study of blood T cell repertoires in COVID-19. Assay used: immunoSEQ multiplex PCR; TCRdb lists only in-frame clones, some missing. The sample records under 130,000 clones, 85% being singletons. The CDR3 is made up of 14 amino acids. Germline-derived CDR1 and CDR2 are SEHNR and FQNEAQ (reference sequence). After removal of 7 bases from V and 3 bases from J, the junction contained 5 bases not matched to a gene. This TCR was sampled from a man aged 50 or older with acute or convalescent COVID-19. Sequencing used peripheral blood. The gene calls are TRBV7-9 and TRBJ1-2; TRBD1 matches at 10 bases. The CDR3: CASTTTGGYYGYTF. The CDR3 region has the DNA TGTGCCAGCACCACGACAGGGGGCTACTATGGCTACACCTTC.